This record covers a single TCR beta chain. Germline V lookup: CDR1 WSHSY, CDR2 SAAADI. The CDR3 is 12 residues long. Trimming pared 4 bases from V and 5 bases from J, leaving 6 bases between. This sample is part of a study of T cell responses to AZD1222 COVID-19 vaccine. Repertoires were generated with immunoSEQ multiplex PCR, while TCRdb's copy carries only in-frame clones and drops some. The repertoire holds approximately 100,000 clones, with 85% as singletons. The source of this sequence is an adult who received the AZD1222 COVID-19 vaccine. Sequences were derived from peripheral blood, sampled 28 days after the second AZD1222 dose. This chain uses TRBV10-2 with TRBJ2-1; D unclear. The DNA for the CDR3 is TGCGCCAGCAGTGCCCAGAACAATGAGCAGTTCTTC. Protein sequence: CASSAQNNEQFF.